This T cell receptor beta chain was captured by sequencing in a study of cytomegalovirus exposure and HLA in healthy donors. Participants comprised healthy donors of bone marrow. As for this clone: As yet, its antigen is unknown.

The study's findings and limits: Sequencing probably produced one cluster of sequence variants that were highly shared. Evidence from a later analysis indicated that most CMV-associated TCR beta chains looked HLA-restricted.

V was pared by 0 bases and J by 1 base, with 8 bases between. The CDR3 runs to 15 residues. In germline, CDR1 is SGDLS, CDR2 YYNGEE. The primer mix had 60 Vbeta and 13 Jbeta primers. Assay: immunoSEQ multiplex PCR; the TCRdb copy retains only in-frame clones and omits some. This sample's clone table lists tens of thousands of clones. Sample: PBMCs. The receptor was derived from a male donor in good health and CMV-seronegative. The chain links TRBV9 to TRBJ2-1; a weak D match, TRBD1 (6 bases). The CDR3: CASSVEDRSYNEQFF. DNA for the CDR3: TGTGCCAGCAGCGTAGAAGACAGGTCCTACAATGAGCAGTTCTTC.